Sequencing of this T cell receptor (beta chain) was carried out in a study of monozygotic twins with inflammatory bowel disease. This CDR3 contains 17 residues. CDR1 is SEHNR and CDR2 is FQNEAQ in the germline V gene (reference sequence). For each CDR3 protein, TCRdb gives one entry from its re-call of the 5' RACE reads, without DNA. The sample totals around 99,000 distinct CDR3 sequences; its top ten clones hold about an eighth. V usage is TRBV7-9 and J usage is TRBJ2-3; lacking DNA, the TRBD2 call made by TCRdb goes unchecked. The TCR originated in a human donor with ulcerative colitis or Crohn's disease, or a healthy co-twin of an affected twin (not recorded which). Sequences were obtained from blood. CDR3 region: CASSLGFAERSTDTQYF.